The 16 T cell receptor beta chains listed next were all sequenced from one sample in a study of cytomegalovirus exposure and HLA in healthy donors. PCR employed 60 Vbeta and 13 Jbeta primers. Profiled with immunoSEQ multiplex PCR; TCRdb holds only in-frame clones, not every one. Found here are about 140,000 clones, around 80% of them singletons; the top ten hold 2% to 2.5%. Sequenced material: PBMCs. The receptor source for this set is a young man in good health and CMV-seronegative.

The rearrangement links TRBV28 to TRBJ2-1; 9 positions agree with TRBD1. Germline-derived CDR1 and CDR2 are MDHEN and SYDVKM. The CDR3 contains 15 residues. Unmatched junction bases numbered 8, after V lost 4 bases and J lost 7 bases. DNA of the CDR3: TGTGCCAGCAGTTCATCCGGACAGGGGCCGAATGAGCAGTTCTTC. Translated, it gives CASSSSGQGPNEQFF.

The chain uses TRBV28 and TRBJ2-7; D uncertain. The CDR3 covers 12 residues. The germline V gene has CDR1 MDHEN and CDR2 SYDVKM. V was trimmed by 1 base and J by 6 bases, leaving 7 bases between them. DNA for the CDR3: TGTGCCAGCAGTTTATCGTCCGGCGAGCAGTACTTC. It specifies CASSLSSGEQYF.

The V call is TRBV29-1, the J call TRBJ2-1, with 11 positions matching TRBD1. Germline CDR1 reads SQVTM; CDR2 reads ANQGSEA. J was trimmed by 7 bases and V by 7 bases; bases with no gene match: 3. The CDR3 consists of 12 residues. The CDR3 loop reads CSARDRGNEQFF. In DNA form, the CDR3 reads TGCAGCGCTAGGGACAGGGGGAATGAGCAGTTCTTC.

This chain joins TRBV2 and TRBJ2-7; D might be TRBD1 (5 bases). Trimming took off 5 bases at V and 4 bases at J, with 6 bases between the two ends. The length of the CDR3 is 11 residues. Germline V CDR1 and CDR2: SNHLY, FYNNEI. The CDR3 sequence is CASSSGYEQYF. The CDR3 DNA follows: TGTGCCAGCAGTTCAGGGTACGAGCAGTACTTC.

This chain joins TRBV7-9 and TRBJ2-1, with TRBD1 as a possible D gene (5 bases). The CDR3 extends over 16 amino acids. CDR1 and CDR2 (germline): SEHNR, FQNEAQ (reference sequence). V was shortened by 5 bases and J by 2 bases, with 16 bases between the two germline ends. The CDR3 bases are TGTGCCAGCAGCCTAGGGGTGGTAGCACCCTACAATGAGCAGTTCTTC. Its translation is CASSLGVVAPYNEQFF.

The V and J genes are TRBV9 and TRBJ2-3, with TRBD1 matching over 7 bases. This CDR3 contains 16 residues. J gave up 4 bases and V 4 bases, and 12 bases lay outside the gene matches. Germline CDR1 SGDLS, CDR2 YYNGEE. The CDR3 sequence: CASSPRDSLVADTQYF. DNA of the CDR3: TGTGCCAGCAGCCCCCGGGACAGTTTGGTGGCAGATACGCAGTATTTT.

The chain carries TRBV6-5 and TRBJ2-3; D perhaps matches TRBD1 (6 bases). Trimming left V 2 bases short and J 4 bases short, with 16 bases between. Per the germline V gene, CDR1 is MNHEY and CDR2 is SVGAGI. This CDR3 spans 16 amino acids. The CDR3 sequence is CASSYGQPPLPDTQYF. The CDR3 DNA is TGTGCCAGCAGTTACGGACAGCCACCTTTGCCAGATACGCAGTATTTT.

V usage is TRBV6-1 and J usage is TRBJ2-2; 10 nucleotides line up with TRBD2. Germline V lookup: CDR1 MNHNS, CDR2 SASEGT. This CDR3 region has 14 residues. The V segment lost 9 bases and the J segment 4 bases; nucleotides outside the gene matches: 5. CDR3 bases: TGTGCCAGTAGAACTAGCGGGATCACCGGGGAGCTGTTTTTT. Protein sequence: CASRTSGITGELFF.

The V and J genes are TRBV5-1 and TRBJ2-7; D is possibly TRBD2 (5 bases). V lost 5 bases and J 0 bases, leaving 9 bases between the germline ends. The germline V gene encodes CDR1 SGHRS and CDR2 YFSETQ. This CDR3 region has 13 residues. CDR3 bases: TGCGCCAGCAGAGTAGGAGGCTCCTACGAGCAGTACTTC. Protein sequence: CASRVGGSYEQYF.

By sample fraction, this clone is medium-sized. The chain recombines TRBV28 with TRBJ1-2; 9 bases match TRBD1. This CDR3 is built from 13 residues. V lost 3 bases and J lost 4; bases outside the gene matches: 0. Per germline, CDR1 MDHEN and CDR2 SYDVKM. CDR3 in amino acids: CASSLTGGYGYTF. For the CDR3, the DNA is TGTGCCAGCAGTTTGACAGGGGGCTATGGCTACACCTTC.

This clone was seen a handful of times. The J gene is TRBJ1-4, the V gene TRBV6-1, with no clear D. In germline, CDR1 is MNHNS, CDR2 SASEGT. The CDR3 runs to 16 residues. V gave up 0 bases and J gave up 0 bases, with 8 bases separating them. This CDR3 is CASSEAQRSTNEKLFF. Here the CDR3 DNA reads TGTGCCAGCAGTGAAGCCCAGCGATCAACTAATGAAAAACTGTTTTTT.

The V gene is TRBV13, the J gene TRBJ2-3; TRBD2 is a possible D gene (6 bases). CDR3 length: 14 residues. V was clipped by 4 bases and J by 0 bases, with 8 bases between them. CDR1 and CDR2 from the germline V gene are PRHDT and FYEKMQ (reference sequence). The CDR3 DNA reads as TGTGCCAGCAGCTCGGGACTCAGCACAGATACGCAGTATTTT. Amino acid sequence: CASSSGLSTDTQYF.

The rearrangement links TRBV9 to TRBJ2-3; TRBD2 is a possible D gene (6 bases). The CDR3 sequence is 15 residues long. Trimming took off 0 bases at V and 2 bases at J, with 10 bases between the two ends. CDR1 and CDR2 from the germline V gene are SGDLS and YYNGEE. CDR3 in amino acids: CASSVGGELTDTQYF. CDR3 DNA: TGTGCCAGCAGCGTAGGGGGGGAGCTCACAGATACGCAGTATTTT.

The CDR3, as DNA: TGCGCCAGCAGCATCGGACAGGGGACTTTTAATGAAAAACTGTTTTTT. This sequence encodes CASSIGQGTFNEKLFF. The chain is built from TRBV5-1 and TRBJ1-4, with 9 bases aligning to TRBD1. The ends lost 4 bases at V and 4 bases at J; junction bases unmatched: 8. CDR3 size: 16 residues. Germline V gives CDR1 SGHRS, CDR2 YFSETQ.

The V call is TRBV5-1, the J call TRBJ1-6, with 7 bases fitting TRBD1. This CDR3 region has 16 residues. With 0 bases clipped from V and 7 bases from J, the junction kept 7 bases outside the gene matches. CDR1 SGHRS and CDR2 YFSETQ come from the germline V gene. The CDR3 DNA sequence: TGCGCCAGCAGCTTGGAGACAGGGCGTACGAATTCACCCCTCCACTTT. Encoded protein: CASSLETGRTNSPLHF.

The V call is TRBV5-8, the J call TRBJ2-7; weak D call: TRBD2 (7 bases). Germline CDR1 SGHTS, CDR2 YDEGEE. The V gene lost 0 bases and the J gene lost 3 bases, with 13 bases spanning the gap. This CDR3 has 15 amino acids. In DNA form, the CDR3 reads TGTGCCAGCAGCTTGGTTTCCGGGGGGCACTACGAGCAGTACTTC. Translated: CASSLVSGGHYEQYF.